These 4 T cell receptor beta chains came from one sample sequenced in a study of T cell responses to AZD1222 COVID-19 vaccine. Profiling relied on immunoSEQ multiplex PCR, and the TCRdb table lists in-frame clones only, not all of them. The sample carries 50,000 to 60,000 clones, about 87% recorded once. The specimen comprised peripheral blood, sampled on day 0 of AZD1222 vaccination. The source of these receptors is an adult in good health.

J is TRBJ2-1 and V is TRBV13; 7 nucleotides line up with TRBD2. The junction had 4 bases not matched to a gene; V was cut back by 2 bases and J by 0 bases. The germline V gene encodes CDR1 PRHDT and CDR2 FYEKMQ (reference sequence). The CDR3 has 16 residues. CDR3 sequence: CASSLRRGSSYNEQFF. Here the CDR3 DNA reads TGTGCCAGCAGCTTACGGCGGGGGAGCTCCTACAATGAGCAGTTCTTC. The whole variable domain, filled in from reference TRBV13 and TRBJ2-1, reads AAGVIQSPRHLIKEKRETATLKCYPIPRHDTVYWYQQGPGQDPQFLISFYEKMQSDKGSIPDRFSAQQFSDYHSELNMSSLELGDSALYFCASSLRRGSSYNEQFFGPGTRLTVL.

This chain uses TRBV11-3 with TRBJ2-1; D gene unclear. This CDR3 is built from 14 residues. V dropped 2 bases and J dropped 10 bases, with 15 bases sitting between them. CDR1 and CDR2 (germline): SGHNT, YENEEA. The CDR3 bases are TGTGCCAGCAGCTTACATGCGGCCGGTTCCGAGCAGTTCTTC. The encoded protein is CASSLHAAGSEQFF.

The rearrangement joins TRBV24-1 to TRBJ2-3, with D perhaps assigned TRBD1 or TRBD2 (5 bases each). Trimming left V 2 bases short and J 6 bases short, with 11 bases between. The CDR3 sequence is 14 residues long. Germline CDR1 is KGHDR and CDR2 is SFDVKD. CDR3 in DNA: TGTGCCACCAGTGATTGGGGGATCGGGGATACGCAGTATTTT. It yields the protein CATSDWGIGDTQYF.

The chain has TRBV6-1 and TRBJ1-6; tentative D call: TRBD1 (5 bases). The CDR3 sequence is 16 residues long. V was shortened by 1 base and J by 7 bases, with 14 bases between the two germline ends. Germline CDR1 is MNHNS and CDR2 is SASEGT. CDR3 in amino acids: CASSEGPGLENSPLHF. The CDR3 DNA reads as TGTGCCAGCAGTGAAGGCCCAGGGCTGGAGAATTCACCCCTCCACTTT.